The 2 T cell receptor beta chains in this list originate from one sample, sequenced in a study of read filtering for tumor transcriptome and immune sequencing. The library was built from 400 ng RNA with molecular barcoded adaptors for alpha/delta and beta/gamma chains. TCRdb ran MiXCR on the reads and lists one entry per CDR3 protein. The data show 30,000 to 40,000 distinct CDR3 sequences, with around 15% seen just once and around 7.3% held by the top ten. The sample comprised a population of CD138-negative cells sorted from bone marrow. The receptors were sampled from a donor aged 40 or over with multiple myeloma.

This clonotype was picked up many times. The rearrangement uses TRBV19 and TRBJ2-1; 8 bases map to TRBD2. The germline V gene has CDR1 LNHDA and CDR2 SQIVND (reference sequence). The CDR3 has 13 amino acids. V lost 9 bases to trimming and J lost 4 bases; unmatched junction nucleotides: 5. The CDR3 protein is CASRSGVYNEQFF. DNA for the CDR3: TGTGCCAGCCGTAGCGGGGTATACAATGAGCAGTTCTTC.

This clonotype was observed many times. This chain links TRBV7-9 with TRBJ2-5; 9 bases line up with TRBD2. The CDR3 is 14 residues long. CDR1 is SEHNR and CDR2 is FQNEAQ in the germline V gene (reference sequence). J was trimmed by 6 bases and V by 5 bases; bases with no gene match: 7. The CDR3: CASSASSGTKTQYF. The CDR3 DNA reads TGTGCCAGCAGCGCCTCTAGCGGGACTAAGACCCAGTACTTC.